The 24 T cell receptor beta chains given below trace back to one sample, sequenced in a study of CD8 T cells in Susac syndrome. About 0.45 to 1 ug RNA was reverse transcribed with random hexamers. TCRdb analysed the immunoSEQ multiplex PCR reads with MiXCR anew, one entry per CDR3 protein. The repertoire has roughly 150,000 distinct CDR3 sequences, 95% to 96% of them found once; the top ten carry under 0.15%. The sample taken for sequencing was CD8+ T cells from PBMCs. Receptors originate from a human donor with multiple sclerosis.

The chain recombines TRBV29-1 with TRBJ2-3, with 10 positions matching TRBD2. This CDR3 spans 14 amino acids. Germline CDR1 and CDR2: SQVTM and ANQGSEA. V lost 6 bases to trimming and J lost 0 bases; unmatched junction nucleotides: 3. CDR3 protein: CSVRLAGSTDTQYF. The CDR3 region has the DNA TGCAGCGTGAGACTAGCGGGTAGCACAGATACGCAGTATTTT.

This clonotype was seen once. The chain couples TRBV29-1 to TRBJ2-2; D gene ambiguous. The CDR3 contains 15 residues. Deletions cut 7 bases from V and 0 bases from J, with 15 bases between. Per germline, CDR1 SQVTM and CDR2 ANQGSEA. The CDR3 nucleotides read TGCAGCGCTAGGAAGGCATCGGCGAACACCGGGGAGCTGTTTTTT. This gives the protein CSARKASANTGELFF.

The rearrangement joins TRBV18 to TRBJ2-1; 9 nucleotides match TRBD2. The CDR3 totals 16 residues. Germline CDR1 and CDR2: KGHSH and LQKENI. The V and J ends lost 4 bases and 8 bases, in that order; junction bases with no gene match: 12. The CDR3: CASSRPGLASQYEQFF. The CDR3 DNA follows: TGTGCCAGCTCACGGCCGGGACTAGCTTCGCAGTATGAGCAGTTCTTC.

This rearrangement joins TRBV29-1 to TRBJ1-1, with no clear D. Germline CDR1 is SQVTM and CDR2 is ANQGSEA. The CDR3 is 13 amino acids. The V gene lost 5 bases and the J gene lost 1 base, with 11 bases spanning the gap. In nucleotides, the CDR3 is TGCAGCGTTTGTGGACTGACGAACACTGAAGCTTTCTTT. Amino acid sequence: CSVCGLTNTEAFF.

This clonotype turned up a few times. The V gene is TRBV25-1, the J gene TRBJ2-5; a possible D gene is TRBD1 (6 bases). Germline loops: CDR1 MGHDK, CDR2 SYGVNS. The ends were cut back, 5 bases at V and 5 bases at J, with 6 bases in the middle. This CDR3 is 11 amino acids long. In nucleotides, the CDR3 is TGTGCCAGCAGTAGGGGGGAGACCCAGTACTTC. It yields the protein CASSRGETQYF.

The CDR3 here is CASSLAVTASGQETQYF. CDR3 nucleotide sequence: TGTGCCAGCAGCTTAGCTGTTACGGCTAGCGGACAAGAGACCCAGTACTTC. The genes are TRBV7-2 and TRBJ2-5; 7 nucleotides match TRBD2. V lost 0 bases and J lost 2; bases outside the gene matches: 9. Germline CDR1 and CDR2: SGHTA and FQGNSA. This CDR3 spans 17 amino acids.

The chain combines TRBV20-1 with TRBJ2-5; D possibly corresponds to TRBD2 (6 bases). CDR1 is DFQATT and CDR2 is SNEGSKA in the germline V gene (reference sequence). V was cut by 0 bases and J by 6 bases, with 8 bases left in between. The CDR3 spans 12 residues. The CDR3 coding sequence is TGCAGTGCTAGAGAGCTAGCGAAGACCCAGTACTTC. Translation gives CSARELAKTQYF.

The rearrangement joins TRBV7-9 to TRBJ2-5; 10 positions agree with TRBD1. This CDR3 is 15 amino acids long. V gave up 7 bases and J gave up 5 bases; unmatched junction bases: 10. Germline CDR1 is SEHNR and CDR2 is FQNEAQ (reference sequence). In DNA, the CDR3 is TGTGCCAGCATCGACGACAGGGGGCCGCGGGAGACCCAGTACTTC. Protein product: CASIDDRGPRETQYF.

V is TRBV30 and J is TRBJ2-7, with TRBD1 identical over 7 bases. Per germline, CDR1 GTSNPN and CDR2 SVGIG (reference sequence). The ends lost 1 base at V and 6 bases at J; junction bases unmatched: 3. The CDR3 is 12 amino acids. CDR3 nucleotide sequence: TGTGCCTGGAGTGAGGACAGGAGCGAGCAGTACTTC. Encoded protein: CAWSEDRSEQYF.

V usage is TRBV12-3 or TRBV12-4 and J usage is TRBJ1-1, with TRBD1 matching 7 bases. Germline trimming cut 3 bases from V and 3 bases from J; bases unmatched to any gene: 7. CDR3 length: 15 residues. CDR3 protein: CASSFQGERYTEAFF. CDR3 DNA: TGTGCCAGCAGTTTCCAGGGGGAAAGGTACACTGAAGCTTTCTTT.

V usage is TRBV2 and J usage is TRBJ2-3; 11 bases fit TRBD2. J lost 3 bases, V lost 2 bases, and 7 bases had no gene match. Germline V gene data show CDR1 as SNHLY and CDR2 as FYNNEI. CDR3 length equals 17 residues. CDR3 sequence: CASSETVASGGTDTQYF. CDR3 coding DNA: TGTGCCAGCAGTGAAACGGTGGCTAGCGGGGGGACAGATACGCAGTATTTT. The variable domain in full, completed from reference TRBV2 and TRBJ2-3, reads EPEVTQTPSHQVTQMGQEVILRCVPISNHLYFYWYRQILGQKVEFLVSFYNNEISEKSEIFDDQFSVERPDGSNFTLKIRSTKLEDSAMYFCASSETVASGGTDTQYFGPGTRLTVL.

The rearrangement joins TRBV7-9 to TRBJ1-4; 7 bases agree with TRBD1. With V trimmed by 6 bases and J by 4 bases, 5 bases remained unmatched. Germline V gene sequence: CDR1 SEHNR, CDR2 FQNEAQ (reference sequence). The CDR3 extends over 14 amino acids. The CDR3 DNA follows: TGTGCCAGCAGATACACAGGGGATAATGAAAAACTGTTTTTT. Its protein is CASRYTGDNEKLFF.

The rearrangement uses TRBV9 and TRBJ1-1, with unresolved D. V gave up 0 bases and J gave up 1 base, with 10 bases separating them. The germline CDR1 and CDR2 sequences are SGDLS and YYNGEE. The CDR3 length is 15 residues. The CDR3 sequence: CASSVVRHPNTEAFF. CDR3 in DNA: TGTGCCAGCAGCGTAGTAAGACACCCGAACACTGAAGCTTTCTTT.

The gene calls are TRBV9 and TRBJ2-7, with 7 bases matching TRBD1. This CDR3 spans 14 amino acids. The V segment lost 2 bases and the J segment 2 bases; nucleotides outside the gene matches: 4. Germline V gene data show CDR1 as SGDLS and CDR2 as YYNGEE. CDR3 nucleotides: TGTGCCAGCAGCGTCGAGACAGGGACCTACGAGCAGTACGTC. Translating gives CASSVETGTYEQYV.

The chain is built from TRBV12-3 or TRBV12-4 and TRBJ2-5; 9 positions match TRBD1. This CDR3 has 12 amino acids. Unmatched junction bases numbered 1, after V lost 6 bases and J lost 5 bases. In DNA form, the CDR3 reads TGTGCCAGCAGGACAGGGGGTGAGACCCAGTACTTC. Translating it yields CASRTGGETQYF.

The chain couples TRBV15 to TRBJ1-1, with D perhaps matching TRBD1 (5 bases). The CDR3 covers 16 residues. The V and J ends lost 0 bases and 5 bases respectively, with 16 bases between them. In germline, CDR1 is LNHNV, CDR2 YYDKDF (reference sequence). The CDR3: CATSRDGGAGGTEAFF. CDR3 nucleotide sequence: TGTGCCACCAGCAGAGATGGAGGGGCTGGAGGGACTGAAGCTTTCTTT. The variable domain in full, completed from reference TRBV15 and TRBJ1-1, reads DAMVIQNPRYQVTQFGKPVTLSCSQTLNHNVMYWYQQKSSQAPKLLFHYYDKDFNNEADTPDNFQSRRPNTSFCFLDIRSPGLGDTAMYLCATSRDGGAGGTEAFFGQGTRLTVV.

The J gene is TRBJ2-7, the V gene TRBV7-9; no reliable D call. The V gene lost 0 bases and the J gene lost 2 bases, with 8 bases spanning the gap. CDR3 length: 14 residues. The V gene's germline CDR1 is SEHNR and CDR2 FQNEAQ (reference sequence). The CDR3: CASSLAESPYEQYV. DNA of the CDR3: TGTGCCAGCAGCTTAGCAGAGTCTCCCTACGAGCAGTACGTC.

The rearrangement joins TRBV5-4 to TRBJ1-2, with D perhaps matching TRBD1 (6 bases). V shed 4 bases and J shed 7 bases, with 23 bases lying between them. The CDR3 has 16 residues. Germline V gives CDR1 SGHNT, CDR2 YYREEE (reference sequence). The DNA of the CDR3 is TGTGCCAGCAGCCTCCGACGGGACACTGGATATACTGGCTACACCTTC. Its protein is CASSLRRDTGYTGYTF.

J is TRBJ1-2 and V is TRBV30; 9 bases align to TRBD1. Trimming cost V 5 bases and J 4 bases; bases outside gene matches: 2. CDR3 length: 12 residues. CDR1 GTSNPN and CDR2 SVGIG come from the germline V gene (reference sequence). CDR3 protein: CAWDRGGYGYTF. In DNA form, the CDR3 reads TGTGCCTGGGACAGGGGGGGCTATGGCTACACCTTC.

The J gene is TRBJ1-6, the V gene TRBV5-4, with no clear D. Trimming cost V 5 bases and J 4 bases, with 10 bases left between them. The length of the CDR3 is 14 residues. Germline V gene sequence: CDR1 SGHNT, CDR2 YYREEE (reference sequence). CDR3 in amino acids: CASSPDEYNSPLHF. The DNA of the CDR3 is TGTGCCAGCAGTCCCGACGAGTATAATTCACCCCTCCACTTT.

The rearrangement links TRBV5-1 to TRBJ1-1; D is undetermined. Germline CDR1 and CDR2: SGHRS and YFSETQ. The V end was cut by 1 base, the J end by 7 bases, with 11 bases between. The CDR3 extends over 13 amino acids. The CDR3 nucleotides are TGCGCCAGCAGCTTGAGTCCGCGGGTTGAAGCTTTCTTT. Protein sequence: CASSLSPRVEAFF.

V is TRBV27 and J is TRBJ2-7; D is possibly TRBD1 (6 bases). CDR1 is MNHEY, CDR2 SMNVEV, per germline (reference sequence). Trimming stripped 0 bases from V and 1 base from J, with 13 bases between. This CDR3 comprises 16 residues. CDR3 coding DNA: TGTGCCAGCAGTTTATCGGCCGGGACATTGTCCTACGAGCAGTACGTC. Protein: CASSLSAGTLSYEQYV.

The chain has TRBV7-6 and TRBJ2-3; D is tentatively TRBD1 or TRBD2 (5 bases each). CDR1 is SGHVS and CDR2 is FNYEAQ in the germline V gene. CDR3 length equals 16 residues. Trimming stripped 2 bases from V and 2 bases from J, with 14 bases between. The CDR3, as DNA: TGTGCCAGCAGCTTATCCGGGACCCACATCACAGATACGCAGTATTTT. Translation: CASSLSGTHITDTQYF.

The chain has TRBV29-1 and TRBJ1-2, with D perhaps TRBD1 (6 bases). This CDR3 has 14 residues. Germline CDR1 SQVTM, CDR2 ANQGSEA. Trimming removed 3 bases at V and 8 bases at J, with 19 bases between. In DNA, the CDR3 is TGCAGCGTTGATGAGGAGAGACAGGCTCGGGGCTACACCTTC. As protein: CSVDEERQARGYTF.